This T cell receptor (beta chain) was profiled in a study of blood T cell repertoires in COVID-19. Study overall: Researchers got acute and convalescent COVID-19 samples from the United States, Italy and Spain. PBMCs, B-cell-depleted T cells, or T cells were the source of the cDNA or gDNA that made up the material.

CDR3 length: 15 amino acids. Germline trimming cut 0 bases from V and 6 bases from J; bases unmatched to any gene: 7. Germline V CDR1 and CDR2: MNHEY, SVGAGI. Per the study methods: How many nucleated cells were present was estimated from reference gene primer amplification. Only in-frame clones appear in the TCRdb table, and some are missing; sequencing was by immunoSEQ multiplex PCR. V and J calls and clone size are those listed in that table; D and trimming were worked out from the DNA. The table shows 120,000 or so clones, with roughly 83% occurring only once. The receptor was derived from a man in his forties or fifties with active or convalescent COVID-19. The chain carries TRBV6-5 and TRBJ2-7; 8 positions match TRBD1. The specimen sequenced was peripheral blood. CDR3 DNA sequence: TGTGCCAGCAGTTACTCTCGGACAGGGTTATCCGAGCAGTACTTC. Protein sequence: CASSYSRTGLSEQYF.